These 17 T cell receptor beta chains came from one sample sequenced in a study of T cells in Graves' hyperthyroidism and ophthalmopathy (dated by TCRdb to about 2019). Library method: multiplex PCR. The sequencer was an Illumina HiSeq 2000. TCR beta CDR3 regions were amplified from RNA transcripts. A first-round RT-PCR of the TCR CDR3 used the HTBI primer set with the Qiagen OneStep RT-PCR kit. TCRdb reworked the public reads: Q25 trimming with fastp, MiXCR clone assembly, productive beta chains retained. Entries are consolidated by CDR3 protein sequence, retaining the most common genes and DNA. This sample comprises hundreds of thousands of distinct CDR3 sequences, more than 15% of them detected only once. Roughly 7.4% of the sample rests with the top ten. Sequencing used blood. All receptors come from a woman between 18 and 30 years old with Graves' hyperthyroidism.

This clonotype was seen ten or more times. The chain combines TRBV30 with TRBJ2-3; 12 positions match TRBD1. The germline CDR1 and CDR2 sequences are GTSNPN and SVGIG (reference sequence). V lost 0 bases, J lost 5 bases, and 3 bases stayed unmatched. This CDR3 spans 15 amino acids. The CDR3 bases are TGTGCCTGGAGTGTAGGGGACAGGGGGCGAGATACGCAGTATTTT. Protein sequence: CAWSVGDRGRDTQYF.

The chain carries TRBV20-1 and TRBJ2-1; D assignment may be TRBD1 or TRBD2 (5 bases each). This CDR3 contains 13 residues. In germline, CDR1 is DFQATT, CDR2 SNEGSKA (reference sequence). The germline V and J ends were trimmed by 3 bases and 4 bases, with 10 bases remaining between them. CDR3 nucleotide sequence: TGCAGTGCTAGGGGACCCCTATACAATGAGCAGTTCTTC. Encoded protein: CSARGPLYNEQFF.

The genes are TRBV19 and TRBJ2-3, with 8 nucleotides matching TRBD2. CDR3 length: 14 amino acids. The ends lost 11 bases at V and 5 bases at J; junction bases unmatched: 12. Per the germline V gene, CDR1 is LNHDA and CDR2 is SQIVND (reference sequence). CDR3 residues: CACTIGGEGDTQYF. The CDR3 DNA is TGTGCCTGTACGATCGGGGGGGAGGGAGATACGCAGTATTTT.

The rearrangement joins TRBV19 to TRBJ2-2; 8 nucleotides agree with TRBD2. Trimming cost V 3 bases and J 5 bases; bases outside gene matches: 14. Germline values: CDR1 LNHDA, CDR2 SQIVND (reference sequence). The CDR3 has 18 amino acids. The CDR3 is CASSIPAGVLLGTGELFF. The CDR3 nucleotides are TGTGCCAGTAGTATTCCAGCGGGAGTACTCCTTGGGACCGGGGAGCTGTTTTTT.

The sample holds many counts of this clonotype. The chain joins TRBV6-5 to TRBJ1-6, with TRBD1 matching over 7 bases. V dropped 2 bases and J dropped 0; count of bases not matched to a gene: 7. Per germline, CDR1 MNHEY and CDR2 SVGAGI. CDR3 length: 18 amino acids. The CDR3, as DNA: TGTGCCAGCAGTTACAGTGTAGGGGGCCGCTCCTATAATTCACCCCTCCACTTT. Translated: CASSYSVGGRSYNSPLHF.

The chain has TRBV6-2 or TRBV6-3 and TRBJ2-1, with 8 bases fitting TRBD1. Germline trimming cut 5 bases from V and 5 bases from J; bases unmatched to any gene: 5. The CDR3 has 14 amino acids. CDR1 is MNHEY and CDR2 is SVGEGT in the germline V gene. The CDR3, as DNA: TGTGCCAGCAGTGACGGACAGGGCGACAATGAGCAGTTCTTC. Residues: CASSDGQGDNEQFF.

This clonotype was seen ten or more times. The V call is TRBV12-3 or TRBV12-4, the J call TRBJ2-6, with TRBD1 identical over 8 bases. The CDR3 spans 17 residues. The trim removed 3 bases at V and 0 bases at J, leaving 4 bases unmatched. In DNA form, the CDR3 reads TGTGCCAGCAGTTTCGGGACAGGCTTCTCTGGGGCCAACGTCCTGACTTTC. It is translated as CASSFGTGFSGANVLTF.

This clonotype was detected ten times or more. The V gene is TRBV28, the J gene TRBJ2-3; perhaps TRBD1 as D (6 bases). This CDR3 is built from 14 residues. V lost 4 bases, J lost 2 bases, and 10 bases lay in between. From germline, CDR1 is MDHEN and CDR2 SYDVKM. CDR3 sequence (DNA): TGTGCCAGCAGTTCGAACAGGGTCACAGATACGCAGTATTTT. Translating gives CASSSNRVTDTQYF.

This sequence joins TRBV19 and TRBJ1-6, with 7 bases that match TRBD1. Trimming at V came to 5 bases and at J to 10 bases, leaving 14 bases not matched to a gene. This CDR3 is 16 amino acids long. The V gene's germline CDR1 is LNHDA and CDR2 SQIVND (reference sequence). CDR3 protein: CASSPYRGPGGSPLHF. The CDR3 DNA reads TGTGCCAGTAGTCCATACCGTGGCCCAGGGGGGTCACCCCTCCACTTT.

This clonotype was recorded many times. The V and J genes are TRBV3-1 and TRBJ2-3, with D tentatively TRBD1 or TRBD2 (6 bases each). V was pared by 4 bases and J by 1 base, with 9 bases between. CDR3 size: 14 residues. Germline CDR1 reads LGHDT; CDR2 reads YNNKEL (reference sequence). The CDR3 region is CASSRGARTDTQYF. Here the CDR3 DNA reads TGTGCCAGCAGCCGGGGGGCACGCACAGATACGCAGTATTTT.

This rearrangement joins TRBV5-1 to TRBJ1-1, with D possibly TRBD1 on 6 matching bases. The CDR3 runs 12 residues. Trimming took 3 bases from V and 6 from J, leaving 9 bases between them. Germline V CDR1 and CDR2: SGHRS, YFSETQ. Written as DNA, the CDR3 is TGCGCCAGCAGCTCGGACAGAGCTGAAGCTTTCTTT. Protein: CASSSDRAEAFF.

This clonotype was seen a single time. V and J are TRBV7-9 and TRBJ2-3; 8 nucleotides agree with TRBD2. J gave up 0 bases and V 4 bases, and 6 bases lay outside the gene matches. The germline V gene has CDR1 SEHNR and CDR2 FQNEAQ (reference sequence). The CDR3 runs 16 residues. CDR3 region: CASSSQRERSTDTQYF. The CDR3 DNA is TGTGCCAGCAGCTCACAGCGGGAGAGAAGCACAGATACGCAGTATTTT.

A remark on this clonotype: At one end the junction does not follow the germline gene, possibly because of a read error. The chain recombines TRBV7-7 with TRBJ2-5; 13 positions agree with TRBD2. This CDR3 is 16 amino acids long. Germline CDR1 and CDR2: SSHAT and FNYEAQ (reference sequence). The CDR3 DNA is TGTGCTAGCAGTCCTCCGGGACTAGCGGGGAGAGAGACCCAGTACTTC. Translating gives CASSPPGLAGRETQYF.

This clonotype was observed at least ten times. The chain recombines TRBV3-1 with TRBJ2-5; 7 bases match TRBD2. J was trimmed by 0 bases and V by 0 bases; bases with no gene match: 7. The V gene's germline CDR1 is LGHDT and CDR2 YNNKEL (reference sequence). CDR3 length: 17 residues. CDR3: CASSQDRGGGYQETQYF. The CDR3 DNA reads TGTGCCAGCAGCCAAGATCGTGGGGGAGGGTACCAAGAGACCCAGTACTTC.

This clonotype was seen repeatedly, ten times or more. The rearrangement links TRBV28 to TRBJ1-5; 7 positions agree with TRBD1. The CDR3 runs 16 residues. Germline CDR1 MDHEN, CDR2 SYDVKM. After removal of 2 bases from V and 7 bases from J, the junction contained 11 bases not matched to a gene. As DNA, the CDR3 is TGTGCCAGCAGTTTAGGGACAGCCCGGCGAGGACAGCCCCAGCATTTT. This gives the protein CASSLGTARRGQPQHF.

This clonotype has at least ten counts. J is TRBJ1-4 and V is TRBV5-1; 11 bases align to TRBD1. The J segment lost 7 bases and the V segment lost 2 bases, leaving 10 bases of the junction unmatched. Germline values: CDR1 SGHRS, CDR2 YFSETQ. The CDR3 consists of 17 residues. The chain's CDR3 is CASSFGQGASVIEKLFF. The CDR3 DNA reads as TGCGCCAGCAGCTTCGGACAGGGGGCGAGCGTGATTGAAAAACTGTTTTTT.

This CDR3 is CASSPQGSYYEQYF. CDR3 DNA: TGTGCCAGCAGCCCACAGGGGTCCTACTACGAGCAGTACTTC. The chain has TRBV11-3 and TRBJ2-7; 7 bases are a match to TRBD1. V trimming: 5 bases; J trimming: 3 bases; junction bases outside the gene matches: 7. Per the germline V gene, CDR1 is SGHNT and CDR2 is YENEEA. The CDR3 contains 14 residues.